This TCR beta chain was recorded in a study of blood T cell repertoires in COVID-19. Study background: Acute and convalescent COVID-19 specimens originated in the United States, Italy and Spain. PBMCs, B-cell-depleted T cells, or T cells were the source of the cDNA or gDNA that made up the material.

Original analysis: Using reference gene primer amplification, nucleated cell counts were estimated. Repertoires were generated with immunoSEQ multiplex PCR, while TCRdb's copy carries only in-frame clones and drops some. From that table come the V and J calls and clone size; the DNA was used to work out D and trimming. This table has around 280,000 clones, around 85% appearing once. Trimming at V came to 5 bases and at J to 7 bases, leaving 17 bases not matched to a gene. The CDR3 loop spans 17 amino acids. CDR1 SGHDN and CDR2 FVKESK come from the germline V gene. This sequence originates from a woman aged 45-59 years with active or convalescent COVID-19. The rearrangement uses TRBV14 and TRBJ1-2; the match to TRBD1 covers 9 bases. The sequenced material came from peripheral blood. The CDR3 sequence: CASSKSGTGSKLGGYTF. DNA of the CDR3: TGTGCCAGCAGCAAGTCCGGGACAGGGTCCAAGTTGGGTGGCTACACCTTC. Full variable domain (remainder filled in from reference TRBV14 and TRBJ1-2): EAGVTQFPSHSVIEKGQTVTLRCDPISGHDNLYWYRRVMGKEIKFLLHFVKESKQDESGMPNNRFLAERTGGTYSTLKVQPAELEDSGVYFCASSKSGTGSKLGGYTFGSGTRLTVV.